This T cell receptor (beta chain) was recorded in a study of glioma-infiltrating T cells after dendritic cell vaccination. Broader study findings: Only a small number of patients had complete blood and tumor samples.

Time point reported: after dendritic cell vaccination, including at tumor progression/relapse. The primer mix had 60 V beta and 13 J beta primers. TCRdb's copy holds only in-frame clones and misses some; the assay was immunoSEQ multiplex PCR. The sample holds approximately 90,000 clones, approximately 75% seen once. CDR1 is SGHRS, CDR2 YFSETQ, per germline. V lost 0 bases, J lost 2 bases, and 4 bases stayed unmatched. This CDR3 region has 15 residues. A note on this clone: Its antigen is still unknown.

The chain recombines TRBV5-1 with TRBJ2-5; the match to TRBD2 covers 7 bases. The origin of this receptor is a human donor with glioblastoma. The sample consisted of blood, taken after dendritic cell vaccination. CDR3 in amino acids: CASSLASSGQETQYF. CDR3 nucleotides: TGCGCCAGCAGCTTGGCGTCTAGCGGTCAAGAGACCCAGTACTTC.